Listed below are T cell receptor beta chains from one sample, sequenced in a study of T cells in Graves' hyperthyroidism and ophthalmopathy. TCRdb analysed the multiplex PCR reads with MiXCR anew, one entry per CDR3 protein. The data contain 390,000 or so distinct CDR3 sequences, roughly 14% of them singletons. Sequenced input: blood. The receptors here all came from a man between 18 and 29 years old with Graves' ophthalmopathy. The CDR3 runs from the conserved cysteine through the conserved F or W. D genes are given only for firm matches. Not every row has a clone size; where given, it reads once, few, many or a size class.

V	size	J	D	DNA	CDR3
TRBV14	-	TRBJ1-2	-	TGTGCCAGCAGCCAAGATCACGTCCTTGGCTATGGCTACACCTTC	CASSQDHVLGYGYTF
TRBV15	-	TRBJ2-4	-	TGTGCCACGGCCATAGGGGGGGTGGGCAAAAACATTCAGTACTTC	CATAIGGVGKNIQYF
TRBV5-1	many	TRBJ1-2	-	TGCGCCAGCAGCTTGGGGTTAAACTTCGCCTATGGCTACACCTTC	CASSLGLNFAYGYTF
TRBV6-5	many	TRBJ2-1	-	TGTGCCAGCAGTTACTCTGGTACTAAGCATGAGCAGTTCTTC	CASSYSGTKHEQFF
TRBV7-8	once	TRBJ1-1	-	TGTGCCAGCAGCCAGTCCCCAGTAGGAAGGGCCACTGAAGCTTTCTTT	CASSQSPVGRATEAFF
TRBV11-1	many	TRBJ2-7	TRBD1	TGTGCCAGCAGCCGGGACAGGGGTTACGAGCAGTACTTC	CASSRDRGYEQYF
TRBV11-2	-	TRBJ1-5	-	TGTGCCAGCAGCTTAGAGGGGGGTAGTCAGCCCCAGCATTTT	CASSLEGGSQPQHF
TRBV10-3	many	TRBJ2-1	-	TGTGCCATCAGTCCCGGGGCAGGGTTCGACAATGAGCAGTTCTTC	CAISPGAGFDNEQFF
TRBV10-3	few	TRBJ1-2	TRBD1	TGTGCCATCAGTAACCCGGGACAGGGAAACTATGGCTACACCTTC	CAISNPGQGNYGYTF
TRBV27	many	TRBJ1-2	-	TGTGCCAGCAGATCATGGACAGACGGCTATGGCTACACCTTC	CASRSWTDGYGYTF
TRBV10-3	-	TRBJ2-1	TRBD2	TGTGCCATCAGCGGGACTAGCGGGAGGCCCGACAATGAGCAGTTCTTC	CAISGTSGRPDNEQFF
TRBV5-1	few	TRBJ2-2	-	TGCGCCAGCAGACGACCAGGGTTGGACACCGGGGAGCTGTTTTTT	CASRRPGLDTGELFF
TRBV12-3/TRBV12-4	-	TRBJ1-5	-	TGTGCCAGCAGCCCTAAGGGGGACGCTGATCAGCCCCAGCATTTT	CASSPKGDADQPQHF
TRBV14	few	TRBJ2-7	TRBD2	TGTGCCAGCAGCCACCCTAGCGGGGGGGCCGAGCAGTACTTC	CASSHPSGGAEQYF
TRBV6-1	many	TRBJ2-7	-	TGTGCCAGTCGGACGGGCAGGGACTACGAGCAGTACTTC	CASRTGRDYEQYF
TRBV20-1	many	TRBJ2-5	-	TGCAGTGCTCCACCCCCTAGTCAAGAGACCCAGTACTTC	CSAPPPSQETQYF
TRBV14	few	TRBJ2-2	TRBD1	TGTGCCAGCAGCCCTCAGGGGGCCGGGGAGCTGTTTTTT	CASSPQGAGELFF
TRBV7-9	-	TRBJ1-1	TRBD1	TGTGCCAGCAGCCCGGACAGGCTAGCCGCTTTCTTT	CASSPDRLAAFF
TRBV20-1	many	TRBJ2-1	-	TGCAGTGCTAGAGATTCGGCTAGGGACTATGAGCAGTTCTTC	CSARDSARDYEQFF
TRBV24-1	many	TRBJ2-5	-	TGTGCCACCTCGAGGGGAGTGGAGACCCAGTACTTC	CATSRGVETQYF
TRBV10-3	few	TRBJ1-2	-	TGTGCCATCAGTCCCGGGGCGAACTATGGCTACACCTTC	CAISPGANYGYTF
TRBV2	many	TRBJ2-1	-	TGTGCCAGGGACGTTCGGAGGGGGCTATACAATGAGCAGTTCTTC	CARDVRRGLYNEQFF
TRBV7-6	-	TRBJ2-1	-	TGTGCCAGCAGCCGACAGGTCTCCTACAATGAGCAGTTCTTC	CASSRQVSYNEQFF
TRBV12-3/TRBV12-4	many	TRBJ1-2	TRBD1	TGTGCCAGCAGGAGACAGGGTCTTGACTATGGCTACACCTTC	CASRRQGLDYGYTF
TRBV2	many	TRBJ2-5	-	TGTGCCAGCTGCGGCAACCAAGAGACCCAGTACTTC	CASCGNQETQYF
TRBV7-6	many	TRBJ2-7	-	TGTGCCAGCAGCTTACTTCAGATGGGCTCCTACGAGCAGTACTTC	CASSLLQMGSYEQYF
TRBV30	many	TRBJ1-4	-	TGTGCCTGGAGTGGAATACCTTCGTATGAAAAACTGTTTTTT	CAWSGIPSYEKLFF
TRBV5-5	-	TRBJ1-2	-	TGCGCCAGCAGCTTGGATGGAGGGACATACTGCTACACCTTC	CASSLDGGTYCYTF
TRBV11-2	many	TRBJ2-5	-	TGTGCCAGCAGCCCGACGACACTTCCTCAAGAGACCCAGTACTTC	CASSPTTLPQETQYF
TRBV6-4	-	TRBJ2-3	TRBD2	TGTGCCAGCAGTAGCGGGGGCCGGAGCACAGATACGCAGTATTTT	CASSSGGRSTDTQYF